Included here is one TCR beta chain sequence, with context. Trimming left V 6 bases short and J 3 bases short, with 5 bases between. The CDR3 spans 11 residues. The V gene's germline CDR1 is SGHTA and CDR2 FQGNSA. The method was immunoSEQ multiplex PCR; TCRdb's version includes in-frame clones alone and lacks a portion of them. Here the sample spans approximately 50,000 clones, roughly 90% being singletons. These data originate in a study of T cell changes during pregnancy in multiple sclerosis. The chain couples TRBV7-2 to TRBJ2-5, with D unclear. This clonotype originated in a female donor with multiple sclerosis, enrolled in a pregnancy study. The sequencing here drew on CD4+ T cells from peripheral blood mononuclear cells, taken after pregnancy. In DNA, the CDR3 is TGTGCCAGCAGTCTAAAAGAGACCCAGTACTTC. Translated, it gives CASSLKETQYF.